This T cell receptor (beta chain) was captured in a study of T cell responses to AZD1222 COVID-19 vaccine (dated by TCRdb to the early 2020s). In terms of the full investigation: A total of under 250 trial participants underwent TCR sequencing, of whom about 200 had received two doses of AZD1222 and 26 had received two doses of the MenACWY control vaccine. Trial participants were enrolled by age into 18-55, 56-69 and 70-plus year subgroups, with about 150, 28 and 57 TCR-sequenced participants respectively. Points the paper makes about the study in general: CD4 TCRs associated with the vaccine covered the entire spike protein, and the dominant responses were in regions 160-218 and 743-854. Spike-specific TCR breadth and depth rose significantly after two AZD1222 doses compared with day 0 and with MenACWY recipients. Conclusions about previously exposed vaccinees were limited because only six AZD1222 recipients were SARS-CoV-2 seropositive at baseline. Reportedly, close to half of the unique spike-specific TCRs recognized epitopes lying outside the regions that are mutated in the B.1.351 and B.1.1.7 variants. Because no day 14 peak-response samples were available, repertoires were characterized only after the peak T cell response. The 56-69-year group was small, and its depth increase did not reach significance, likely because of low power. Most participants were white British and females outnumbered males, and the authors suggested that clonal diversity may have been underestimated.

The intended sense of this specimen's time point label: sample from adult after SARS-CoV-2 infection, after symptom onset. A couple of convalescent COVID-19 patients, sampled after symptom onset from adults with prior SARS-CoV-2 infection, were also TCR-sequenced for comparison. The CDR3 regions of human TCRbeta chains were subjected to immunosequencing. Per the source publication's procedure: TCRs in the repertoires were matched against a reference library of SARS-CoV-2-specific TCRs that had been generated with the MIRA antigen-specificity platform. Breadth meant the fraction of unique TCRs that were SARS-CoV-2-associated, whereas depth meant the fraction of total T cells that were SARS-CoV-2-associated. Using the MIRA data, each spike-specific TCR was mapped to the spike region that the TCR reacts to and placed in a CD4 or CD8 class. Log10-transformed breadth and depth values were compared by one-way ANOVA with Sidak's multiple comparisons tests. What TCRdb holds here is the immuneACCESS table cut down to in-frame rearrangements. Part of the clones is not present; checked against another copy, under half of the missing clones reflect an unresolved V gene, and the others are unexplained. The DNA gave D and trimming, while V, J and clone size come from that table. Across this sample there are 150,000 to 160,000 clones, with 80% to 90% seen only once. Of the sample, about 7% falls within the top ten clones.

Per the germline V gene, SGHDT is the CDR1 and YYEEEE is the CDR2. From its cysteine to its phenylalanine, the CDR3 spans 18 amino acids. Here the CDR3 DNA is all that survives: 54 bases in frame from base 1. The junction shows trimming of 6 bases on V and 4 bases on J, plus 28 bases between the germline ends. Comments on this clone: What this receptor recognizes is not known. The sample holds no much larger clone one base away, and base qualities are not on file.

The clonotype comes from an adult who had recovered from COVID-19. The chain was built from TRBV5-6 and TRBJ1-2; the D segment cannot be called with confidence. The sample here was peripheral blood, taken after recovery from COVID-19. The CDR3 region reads CASTLLEAQTRVPYGYTF. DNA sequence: TGTGCCAGCACCCTCCTGGAGGCGCAGACCCGGGTTCCCTATGGCTACACCTTC. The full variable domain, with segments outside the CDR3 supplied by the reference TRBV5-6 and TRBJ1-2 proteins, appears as DAGVTQSPTHLIKTRGQQVTLRCSPKSGHDTVSWYQQALGQGPQFIFQYYEEEERQRGNFPDRFSGHQFPNYSSELNVNALLLGDSALYLCASTLLEAQTRVPYGYTFGSGTRLTVV.